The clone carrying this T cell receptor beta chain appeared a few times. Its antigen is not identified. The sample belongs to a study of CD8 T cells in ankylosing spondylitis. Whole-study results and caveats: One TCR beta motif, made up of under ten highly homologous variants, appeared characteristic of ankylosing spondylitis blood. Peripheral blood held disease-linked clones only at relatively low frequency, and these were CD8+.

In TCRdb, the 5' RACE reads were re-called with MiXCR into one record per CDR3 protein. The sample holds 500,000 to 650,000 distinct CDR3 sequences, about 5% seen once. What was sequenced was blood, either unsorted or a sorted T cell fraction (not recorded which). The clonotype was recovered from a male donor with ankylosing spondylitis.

The CDR3 DNA reads TGCGCCAGCAGCCAAGTAAGGGGGGGAAGGGAGCAGTACTTC. It translates to CASSQVRGGREQYF. V gene TRBV4-3 combines with J gene TRBJ2-7, with D perhaps matching TRBD2 (7 bases). V lost 1 base and J lost 7, with 14 bases in between. The CDR3 has 14 residues. Per germline, CDR1 LGHNA and CDR2 YSLEER.